This paragraph covers one TCR beta chain sequence. What it recognizes is unknown. Donors gave about 2.5 ml of blood apiece. The CDR3 has 15 amino acids. Germline loops: CDR1 SGHTA, CDR2 FQGNSA. Per sample, reverse transcription was split into eight reactions. The template switching step added UMIs that contained a 6-nucleotide sample barcode. With the 5' RACE reads reprocessed, TCRdb shows one record per CDR3 protein and no DNA. The sample holds about 440,000 distinct CDR3 sequences. This entry comes from a study of monozygotic twins with inflammatory bowel disease. General study points: Clonotype overlap with others was lower in IBD patients than in healthy twins, a difference that was greatest with disease activity.

The chain has TRBV7-2 and TRBJ2-1; there is no DNA to check the TCRdb D call of TRBD1. The sample comprised blood. The sequence was obtained from a human donor with ulcerative colitis or Crohn's disease, or a healthy co-twin of an affected twin (not recorded which). CDR3 region: CASSLAGGGFNEQFF.